This record covers a single TCR beta chain. Its antigen remains unidentified. These donors counted as nominally healthy when sampled, but unrecorded immune exposures were likely. This sample was included in a study of cytomegalovirus exposure and HLA in healthy donors. Primers included in the PCR were 60 Vbeta and 13 Jbeta primers. Here immunoSEQ multiplex PCR was the method, and the copy in TCRdb shows in-frame clones only, minus some. Of approximately 120,000 clones listed, roughly 74% were seen once; the top ten hold over 3.5%. General study results and limits: TCR beta chain V- and J-gene trimming was linked, in a later analysis, to a missense variant in DCLRE1C.

This clonotype was sampled from a woman aged 45-65 years in good health and CMV-seropositive. Sample: PBMCs.

The CDR3, as DNA: TGTGCCAGCAGCCACTTACTAGCGGGGGCCCTCTACGAGCAGTACTTC. It codes for CASSHLLAGALYEQYF. The V and J genes are TRBV11-2 and TRBJ2-7; 11 nucleotides line up with TRBD2. The V gene's germline CDR1 is SGHAT and CDR2 FQNNGV. This CDR3 comprises 16 residues. Trimming removed 5 bases from V and 3 bases from J; junction bases left unmatched: 9.